This T cell receptor beta chain originates from a study of T-cell memory formation after mild COVID-19. Study results and caveats: Memory cells collected pre-infection included some clones that later responded, suggesting cross-reactive memory joined. Chiefly within CM and EM were the contracting CD4+ clones; CD8+ ones were within EMRA.

In this sample, this clonotype turned up a few times. Its antigen is unknown. UMIs and sample barcodes were carried by the TCR alpha and TCR beta cDNA libraries that 5'RACE produced using constant-segment primers. From the 5' RACE reads, TCRdb called clonotypes with MiXCR, one entry per CDR3 protein. The sample has about 340,000 distinct CDR3 sequences; roughly 15% are singletons. V shed 4 bases and J shed 2 bases, with 9 bases lying between them. This CDR3 has 13 amino acids. Germline V lookup: CDR1 SQVTM, CDR2 ANQGSEA. The clonotype was recovered from a man aged 18 to 30 who had mild COVID-19 (a few samples of this study predate the infection). Cell type and time point are not known. The rearrangement joins TRBV29-1 to TRBJ2-1; D not resolved. The sample comprised PBMCs or a T cell subset sorted from them (not recorded which). As DNA, the CDR3 is TGCAGCGTTGGTGTCACGACCTACAATGAGCAGTTCTTC. Translated: CSVGVTTYNEQFF.